A selection of T cell receptor beta chains follows, all from one sample in a study of T cells in narcolepsy. Assay: immunoSEQ multiplex PCR; the TCRdb copy retains only in-frame clones and omits some. Found here are tens of thousands of clones, about four fifths of them singletons; the top ten hold less than 0.75%. Specimen: CD45RA- memory CD4+ T cells from PBMCs. These TCRs come from a human donor with narcolepsy. CDR3s include the opening cysteine and the closing phenylalanine or tryptophan. D genes are given only for firm matches. The size of a clone is reported for some rows only, either as once, few or many, or as a class for expanded clones.

TRBV6-1	TRBJ1-1	-	TRBD1	CASGGQPNTEAFF	TGTGCCAGCGGGGGACAGCCGAACACTGAAGCTTTCTTT
TRBV6-1	TRBJ2-3	-	-	CASSELTGKTDTQYF	TGTGCCAGCAGTGAATTGACAGGAAAAACAGATACGCAGTATTTT
TRBV10-3	TRBJ1-1	-	-	CAISESPGWDTEAFF	TGTGCCATCAGTGAGTCTCCGGGTTGGGACACTGAAGCTTTCTTT
TRBV7-9	TRBJ1-3	few	-	CASSDGFRNTIYF	TGTGCCAGCAGCGACGGGTTTAGAAACACCATATATTTT
TRBV11-3	TRBJ2-3	-	TRBD2	CATSLKGLAGGRDTQYF	TGTGCTACAAGCTTAAAGGGACTAGCGGGGGGTCGAGATACGCAGTATTTT
TRBV5-6	TRBJ2-5	few	-	CASSLALQETQYF	TGTGCCAGCAGCCTGGCCCTACAAGAGACCCAGTACTTC
TRBV25-1	TRBJ1-5	few	-	CASSDLWGDQPQHF	TGTGCCAGCAGTGACCTGTGGGGCGATCAGCCCCAGCATTTT
TRBV6-5	TRBJ1-5	once	-	CASREAMGNQPQHF	TGTGCCAGCAGAGAGGCTATGGGCAATCAGCCCCAGCATTTT
TRBV19	TRBJ1-3	-	-	CASSAFSGNTIYF	TGTGCCAGTTCCGCCTTCTCTGGAAACACCATATATTTT
TRBV6-5	TRBJ2-7	-	TRBD1	CASSLDGTGAYEQYF	TGTGCCAGCAGTTTAGACGGGACAGGAGCCTACGAGCAGTACTTC
TRBV29-1	TRBJ2-3	-	-	CSVSGTGVLDTQYF	TGCAGCGTGTCCGGGACCGGAGTACTCGATACGCAGTATTTT
TRBV6-5	TRBJ1-2	-	TRBD1	CASSRDRVGRTF	TGTGCCAGCAGCAGGGACAGGGTGGGTCGGACCTTC
TRBV10-3	TRBJ2-7	few	-	CAISREENEQYF	TGTGCCATCAGCAGGGAGGAGAACGAGCAGTACTTC
TRBV11-2	TRBJ1-1	-	-	CASSPGGVVGEAFF	TGTGCCAGCAGCCCGGGGGGCGTTGTGGGTGAAGCTTTCTTT
TRBV27	TRBJ2-5	-	TRBD1	CASSLNRGYQETQYF	TGTGCCAGCAGTTTAAACAGGGGGTACCAAGAGACCCAGTACTTC
TRBV6-5	TRBJ1-1	few	-	CASSPRWGNTEAFF	TGTGCCAGCAGTCCTAGATGGGGCAACACTGAAGCTTTCTTT
TRBV7-3	TRBJ1-2	once	TRBD1	CASSPGTGAGYTF	TGTGCCAGCAGCCCCGGGACAGGGGCCGGCTACACCTTC
TRBV19	TRBJ2-5	-	-	CASSRGLSYQETQYF	TGTGCCAGTAGTCGTGGCCTATCGTACCAAGAGACCCAGTACTTC
TRBV19	TRBJ2-7	-	TRBD2	CASGPGGGPYEQYF	TGTGCCAGCGGGCCGGGAGGGGGTCCCTACGAGCAGTACTTC
TRBV11-1	TRBJ2-7	-	TRBD1	CASSNRTGNREQYF	TGTGCCAGCAGCAATCGGACAGGGAATCGCGAGCAGTACTTC
TRBV7-3	TRBJ1-5	-	TRBD1	CASSLRQGSQPQHF	TGTGCCAGCAGCTTACGACAGGGAAGCCAGCCCCAGCATTTT
TRBV7-7	TRBJ2-1	-	TRBD1	CASSLDRGKKEQFF	TGTGCCAGCAGCCTCGACAGGGGGAAGAAGGAGCAGTTCTTC
TRBV9	TRBJ2-3	-	-	CASSAQTGSIDTQYF	TGTGCCAGCAGCGCCCAAACAGGGAGTATAGATACGCAGTATTTT
TRBV29-1	TRBJ1-1	-	-	CSVEWRNTEAFF	TGCAGCGTTGAGTGGCGGAACACTGAAGCTTTCTTT
TRBV5-6	TRBJ1-4	-	-	CASSLRGSGEKLFF	TGTGCCAGCAGCTTGCGCGGTTCGGGTGAAAAACTGTTTTTT
TRBV13	TRBJ2-4	-	-	CASSLAPSVAKNIQYF	TGTGCCAGCAGCTTGGCCCCGTCAGTAGCCAAAAACATTCAGTACTTC
TRBV28	TRBJ1-2	-	-	CASSLLSPGGYTF	TGTGCCAGCAGTTTACTCTCCCCGGGTGGCTACACCTTC
TRBV5-4	TRBJ2-4	-	-	CASTLGTGTQYF	TGTGCCAGCACCTTAGGGACCGGGACACAGTACTTC
TRBV28	TRBJ1-5	-	-	CASSFRQLFGNQPQHF	TGTGCCAGCAGTTTCAGGCAGTTGTTTGGCAATCAGCCCCAGCATTTT
TRBV10-3	TRBJ2-2	-	TRBD2	CAIRGLAGGPNTGELFF	TGTGCCATCCGCGGACTAGCGGGAGGTCCGAACACCGGGGAGCTGTTTTTT
TRBV7-9	TRBJ1-1	-	-	CASSSQGFVTEAFF	TGTGCCAGCAGCTCCCAAGGGTTTGTCACTGAAGCTTTCTTT
TRBV9	TRBJ2-7	once	TRBD2	CASSVQGLAGYEQYF	TGTGCCAGCAGCGTCCAGGGACTAGCCGGCTACGAGCAGTACTTC
TRBV19	TRBJ2-5	few	-	CASRIGETQYF	TGTGCCAGTAGGATTGGAGAGACCCAGTACTTC
TRBV21-1	TRBJ1-5	-	-	CASSKASAQPQHF	TGTGCCAGCAGCAAAGCATCAGCACAGCCCCAGCATTTT
TRBV5-5	TRBJ1-2	-	-	CASSLDGQSLLYGYTF	TGTGCCAGCAGCTTGGATGGGCAGTCCCTACTCTATGGCTACACCTTC
TRBV4-3	TRBJ2-2	-	TRBD2	CASSQAPTGGSTGELFF	TGCGCCAGCAGCCAAGCCCCGACCGGGGGGAGCACCGGGGAGCTGTTTTTT
TRBV7-6	TRBJ1-1	-	-	CASSPSNTEAFF	TGTGCCAGCAGCCCCTCGAACACTGAAGCTTTCTTT
TRBV4-1	TRBJ1-1	-	-	CASSQVLGDAAANTEAFF	TGCGCCAGCAGCCAAGTCCTGGGGGACGCAGCCGCGAACACTGAAGCTTTCTTT
TRBV15	TRBJ2-1	-	-	CATSRDSPGAQQFF	TGTGCCACCAGCAGAGATTCCCCGGGGGCCCAGCAGTTCTTC
TRBV5-4	TRBJ2-7	-	-	CASSAQGYEQYF	TGTGCCAGCAGCGCCCAGGGCTACGAGCAGTACTTC
TRBV6-5	TRBJ1-2	-	-	CASRRQPRDGYTF	TGTGCCAGCAGGCGACAACCTAGGGATGGCTACACCTTC
TRBV5-5	TRBJ2-7	-	-	CASSLVPSGKIYEQYF	TGTGCCAGCAGCTTGGTCCCTTCAGGGAAAATCTACGAGCAGTACTTC
TRBV9	TRBJ2-7	-	-	CASSVGRSSYEQYF	TGTGCCAGCAGCGTAGGACGGAGCTCCTACGAGCAGTACTTC
TRBV15	TRBJ2-3	-	-	CATSRDQAGSTDTQYF	TGTGCCACCAGCAGAGATCAGGCGGGGAGCACAGATACGCAGTATTTT
TRBV10-2	TRBJ2-2	-	TRBD2	CASSQTSGRTGELFF	TGCGCCAGCAGCCAGACTAGCGGGAGAACCGGGGAGCTGTTTTTT
TRBV6-5	TRBJ1-2	few	-	CASSYSGGTGYTF	TGTGCCAGCAGTTACTCTGGCGGGACTGGCTACACCTTC
TRBV7-8	TRBJ1-1	-	-	CASSPSGVVGPNTEAFF	TGTGCCAGCAGCCCGTCGGGCGTGGTGGGGCCGAACACTGAAGCTTTCTTT
TRBV25-1	TRBJ2-5	-	-	CASSEYKGAQYF	TGTGCCAGCAGTGAATATAAGGGAGCCCAGTACTTC
TRBV27	TRBJ2-3	-	TRBD2	CASLQLRERSGGSADTDTQYF	TGTGCCAGCCTTCAACTAAGGGAGCGTAGCGGGGGGTCAGCAGACACAGATACGCAGTATTTT
TRBV28	TRBJ2-2	-	TRBD2	CASSPALADTGELFF	TGTGCCAGCAGCCCCGCGCTAGCGGATACCGGGGAGCTGTTTTTT
TRBV30	TRBJ1-2	few	-	CAWTDSPAPSNYGYTF	TGTGCCTGGACCGATAGTCCCGCTCCCTCTAACTATGGCTACACCTTC
TRBV29-1	TRBJ1-1	-	-	CSAHRGTGSNTEAFF	TGCAGCGCTCATCGGGGGACGGGGTCGAACACTGAAGCTTTCTTT
TRBV9	TRBJ1-2	-	TRBD1	CASSVDNRGVYGYTF	TGTGCCAGCAGCGTAGACAACAGGGGAGTCTATGGCTACACCTTC
TRBV7-3	TRBJ2-1	-	TRBD1	CASSFRDSLNEQFF	TGTGCCAGCAGCTTTAGGGACAGTCTCAATGAGCAGTTCTTC
TRBV5-1	TRBJ2-2	-	-	CASSQDTRSTGELFF	TGCGCCAGCAGTCAAGACACCCGATCAACCGGGGAGCTGTTTTTT